The entry that follows covers one TCR beta chain sequence. The CDR3 sequence is 13 residues long. The V gene's germline CDR1 is SGHRS and CDR2 YFSETQ. V dropped 4 bases and J dropped 9 bases, with 17 bases sitting between them. The sample is drawn from a study of blood T cell repertoires in COVID-19. Study in general: The United States, Italy and Spain were the sources of the acute and convalescent COVID-19 samples. From T cells, B-cell-depleted T cells, or PBMCs came the material, which was cDNA or gDNA.

Authors' methods: By means of reference gene primer amplification, nucleated cell counts were estimated. Profiling relied on immunoSEQ multiplex PCR, and the TCRdb table lists in-frame clones only, not all of them. V and J calls and clone size are given by that table; D and trimming were obtained from the DNA. The table has about 300,000 clones, approximately 85% seen once; the top ten hold 1.5% to 2%. This clonotype was sampled from a woman in her forties or fifties with acute or convalescent COVID-19. Material for sequencing was peripheral blood. V gene TRBV5-1 combines with J gene TRBJ2-7; D is ambiguous. This CDR3 reads CASSLWAKEVQYF. CDR3 DNA: TGCGCCAGCAGCCTGTGGGCCAAGGAAGTGCAGTACTTC.